These 21 T cell receptor beta chains came from one sample sequenced in a study of T-cell reconstitution after alpha-beta-depleted transplantation in children. The library targeted TCRbeta and was prepared with unique molecular identifiers. TCRdb reprocessed the PCR reads via MiXCR and lists one record per CDR3 protein. The profile shows hundreds of thousands of distinct CDR3 sequences, 23% of them singletons. The material was PBMCs, mostly from graft donor cells, obtained 360 days after TCRalphabeta/CD19-depleted stem cell transplant. Receptor source: a boy younger than two who had a stem cell transplant for acute myeloid leukemia, so the T cells may come from the graft donor.

The chain joins TRBV29-1 to TRBJ2-1; D gene ambiguous. Germline V gene data show CDR1 as SQVTM and CDR2 as ANQGSEA. Trimming cost V 4 bases and J 1 base, with 17 bases left between them. The CDR3 totals 16 residues. DNA of the CDR3: TGCAGCGTTGTATGGGTCCAGGTCGGGTCCTACAATGAGCAGTTCTTC. Translated, it gives CSVVWVQVGSYNEQFF.

The chain links TRBV10-2 to TRBJ1-1; D remains unclear. Per the germline V gene, CDR1 is WSHSY and CDR2 is SAAADI. This CDR3 has 13 amino acids. V was shortened by 6 bases and J by 0 bases, with 8 bases between the two germline ends. CDR3 residues: CASRAALNTEAFF. The CDR3 DNA follows: TGCGCCAGCAGGGCCGCGTTGAACACTGAAGCTTTCTTT.

The CDR3 region has the DNA TGTGCCATCAGTGAGTTGGGGGTGAACAATGAGCAGTTCTTC. It translates to CAISELGVNNEQFF. This chain connects TRBV10-3 to TRBJ2-1; possibly TRBD1 or TRBD2 for D (5 bases each). V was cut by 1 base and J by 5 bases, with 9 bases left in between. CDR1 and CDR2 from the germline V gene are ENHRY and SYGVKD. This CDR3 contains 14 residues.

This clonotype was seen only a few times. This chain links TRBV20-1 with TRBJ2-2, with D possibly being TRBD2 (7 bases). The CDR3 has 14 residues. The V gene's germline CDR1 is DFQATT and CDR2 SNEGSKA (reference sequence). CDR3 sequence: CRRGGGANTGELFF. The CDR3 bases are TGCAGGCGAGGGGGGGGGGCGAACACCGGGGAGCTGTTTTTT.

This clonotype was counted only a few times. This chain uses TRBV6-5 with TRBJ1-5, with D uncertain. The CDR3 is made up of 15 amino acids. In germline, CDR1 is MNHEY, CDR2 SVGAGI. V gave up 0 bases and J gave up 0 bases, with 6 bases separating them. CDR3 residues: CASSYSLNSNQPQHF. CDR3 bases: TGTGCCAGCAGTTACTCACTGAATAGCAATCAGCCCCAGCATTTT.

This clonotype was detected a few times. This chain links TRBV5-1 with TRBJ1-1; TRBD1 aligns across 8 bases. The CDR3 is made up of 16 amino acids. V was clipped by 4 bases and J by 3 bases; unmatched bases: 11. The germline V gene has CDR1 SGHRS and CDR2 YFSETQ. CDR3 sequence reads: CASSKYGQGSDTEAFF. Here the CDR3 DNA reads TGCGCCAGCAGCAAATACGGACAGGGATCGGACACTGAAGCTTTCTTT.

J is TRBJ2-1 and V is TRBV5-1; possible D gene TRBD1, 6 bases. The CDR3 has 14 residues. V was trimmed by 0 bases and J by 8 bases, leaving 12 bases between them. Germline V gene lookup returns CDR1 SGHRS and CDR2 YFSETQ. DNA for the CDR3: TGCGCCAGCAGCTTGGCGGTACAGGGCGATGAGCAGTTCTTC. Translating it yields CASSLAVQGDEQFF.

This clonotype was seen more than once but under ten times. V gene TRBV28 combines with J gene TRBJ2-1, with D perhaps TRBD2 (5 bases). The V end was cut by 6 bases, the J end by 0 bases, with 12 bases between. The germline V gene has CDR1 MDHEN and CDR2 SYDVKM. CDR3 size: 15 residues. The CDR3 sequence is CASRIGRDSYNEQFF. The DNA of the CDR3 is TGTGCCAGCAGGATAGGACGGGACTCCTACAATGAGCAGTTCTTC.

In this sample, this clonotype turned up a few times. The rearrangement links TRBV4-2 to TRBJ2-3; TRBD2 is a possible D gene (6 bases). This CDR3 has 16 residues. Germline V gives CDR1 LGHNA, CDR2 YNFKEQ. V was cut by 1 base and J by 2 bases, with 13 bases left in between. Here the CDR3 reads CASSQVDGGDTDTQYF. The CDR3 DNA is TGTGCCAGCAGCCAAGTTGACGGGGGAGACACAGATACGCAGTATTTT.

The table lists this clonotype with many counts. This rearrangement joins TRBV12-3 or TRBV12-4 to TRBJ2-7, with a tentative D call TRBD1 (7 bases). CDR3 length: 16 amino acids. V shed 3 bases and J shed 2 bases, with 17 bases lying between them. CDR3 amino acids: CASSLEGALSTYEQYF. DNA of the CDR3: TGTGCCAGCAGTTTGGAGGGGGCCCTGTCCACCTACGAGCAGTACTTC.

The sample holds a few counts of this clonotype. This sequence joins TRBV7-2 and TRBJ2-3, with 10 nucleotides matching TRBD2. The J segment lost 4 bases and the V segment lost 5 bases, leaving 6 bases of the junction unmatched. This CDR3 has 15 residues. Looked up from germline, CDR1 is SGHTA and CDR2 is FQGNSA. Here the CDR3 reads CASSHTSGGADTQYF. CDR3 sequence (DNA): TGTGCCAGCAGCCATACAAGCGGGGGGGCAGATACGCAGTATTTT.

This clonotype was seen just once. The genes are TRBV12-3 or TRBV12-4 and TRBJ1-1, with D maybe TRBD1 (6 bases). This CDR3 spans 16 amino acids. V was cut by 2 bases and J by 0 bases, with 13 bases left in between. In nucleotides, the CDR3 is TGTGCCAGCAGTTTAAGGGGGGCGCGGGTGAACACTGAAGCTTTCTTT. Translated: CASSLRGARVNTEAFF.

This clonotype was seen many times. The V call is TRBV5-6, the J call TRBJ1-1; TRBD1 is a possible D gene (6 bases). V was trimmed by 0 bases and J by 7 bases, leaving 16 bases between them. This CDR3 has 15 amino acids. CDR1 and CDR2 from the germline V gene are SGHDT and YYEEEE. The CDR3 protein is CASSLGGGQISEAFF. CDR3 DNA sequence: TGTGCCAGCAGCTTGGGAGGCGGACAGATAAGTGAAGCTTTCTTT.

The chain carries TRBV20-1 and TRBJ1-2; D gene uncertain. This CDR3 is 12 amino acids long. Per the germline V gene, CDR1 is DFQATT and CDR2 is SNEGSKA (reference sequence). Trimming removed 1 base from V and 4 bases from J, with 7 bases in between. For the CDR3, the DNA is TGCAGTGCTAGAGTTGACGTCTATGGCTACACCTTC. It codes for CSARVDVYGYTF.

This clonotype was observed a handful of times. The chain couples TRBV6-5 to TRBJ2-3, with D hard to call. This CDR3 has 14 amino acids. Germline V gene lookup returns CDR1 MNHEY and CDR2 SVGAGI. With 4 bases removed from V and 4 bases from J, the gap between germline ends came to 12 bases. The CDR3: CASSSPLTPDTQYF. In DNA, the CDR3 is TGTGCCAGCAGTTCCCCCTTAACGCCAGATACGCAGTATTTT.

The gene calls are TRBV13 and TRBJ2-1; no clear D gene. Germline V gene lookup returns CDR1 PRHDT and CDR2 FYEKMQ (reference sequence). This CDR3 is built from 16 residues. Trimming stripped 4 bases from V and 2 bases from J, with 15 bases between. CDR3 loop: CASSSPGPVTYNEQFF. The DNA of the CDR3 is TGTGCCAGCAGCTCCCCAGGCCCAGTCACCTACAATGAGCAGTTCTTC.

The rearrangement joins TRBV11-2 to TRBJ2-5, with D possibly TRBD2 on 5 matching bases. CDR1 and CDR2 from the germline V gene are SGHAT and FQNNGV. The germline V and J ends were trimmed by 3 bases and 11 bases, with 16 bases remaining between them. There are 13 residues in the CDR3. This CDR3 is CASSFSSSSGQYF. CDR3 DNA sequence: TGTGCCAGCAGCTTTTCGAGTTCATCGGGACAGTACTTC.

This chain connects TRBV20-1 to TRBJ1-6; D is ambiguous. V gave up 5 bases and J gave up 10 bases, with 18 bases separating them. In germline, CDR1 is DFQATT, CDR2 SNEGSKA (reference sequence). The CDR3 is 14 amino acids. The CDR3 coding sequence is TGCAGTGCTTACCAAAGCAAGGGAGGGTCACCCCTCCACTTT. Protein: CSAYQSKGGSPLHF.

This clonotype was recorded many times. The chain is built from TRBV4-3 and TRBJ2-3; the match to TRBD2 covers 7 bases. Trimming at V came to 0 bases and at J to 5 bases, leaving 20 bases not matched to a gene. Germline CDR1 reads LGHNA; CDR2 reads YSLEER. The CDR3 runs 20 residues. The CDR3: CASSQDHKTHGGGGIDTQYF. The CDR3 DNA reads as TGCGCCAGCAGCCAAGATCACAAAACCCATGGCGGGGGTGGCATAGATACGCAGTATTTT.

This clonotype appeared many times. V usage is TRBV4-3 and J usage is TRBJ1-1, with no clear D. Germline V gene lookup returns CDR1 LGHNA and CDR2 YSLEER. V was pared by 4 bases and J by 0 bases, with 12 bases between. The CDR3 spans 15 residues. The CDR3 sequence: CASSPAGDLNTEAFF. The CDR3 DNA reads TGCGCCAGCAGCCCAGCCGGTGACCTGAACACTGAAGCTTTCTTT.

V and J are TRBV4-3 and TRBJ2-1, with unresolved D. Per germline, CDR1 LGHNA and CDR2 YSLEER. The germline V and J ends were trimmed by 0 bases and 4 bases, with 10 bases remaining between them. The CDR3 covers 15 residues. Here the CDR3 reads CASSQDSETYNEQFF. In DNA, the CDR3 is TGCGCCAGCAGCCAAGACAGCGAAACTTACAATGAGCAGTTCTTC.